A selection of T cell receptor beta chains follows, all from one sample in a study of cytomegalovirus exposure and HLA in healthy donors. The protocol was immunoSEQ multiplex PCR, while the TCRdb copy is restricted to in-frame clones and leaves out a portion. The table lists about 160,000 clones, approximately 80% of them singletons. Specimen: PBMCs. These receptors originate from a woman in her 50s in good health and CMV-seropositive. The CDR3 runs from the conserved cysteine through the conserved F or W. A D gene is named only where the DNA matches it firmly. Not every row has a clone size; where given, it reads once, few, many or a size class.

TRBJ2-4 . TRBV6-1 . CASEPHSSAKNIQYF TGTGCCAGCGAGCCCCACAGCTCAGCCAAAAACATTCAGTACTTC
TRBJ1-4 . TRBV5-1 . CASSLDGQPATNEKLFF TGCGCCAGCAGCTTGGACGGACAGCCAGCAACTAATGAAAAACTGTTTTTT
TRBJ2-1 few TRBV7-3 TRBD2 CASTSGGGSYNEQFF TGTGCCAGCACATCGGGGGGGGGCTCCTACAATGAGCAGTTCTTC
TRBJ2-5 . TRBV9 . CASSVGGEYQETQYF TGTGCCAGCAGCGTAGGCGGTGAATACCAAGAGACCCAGTACTTC
TRBJ2-5 . TRBV6-5 . CASSYSSTGRQETQYF TGTGCCAGCAGTTACTCCTCCACAGGGCGGCAAGAGACCCAGTACTTC
TRBJ2-1 . TRBV4-3 . CASSQELAMSYNEQFF TGCGCCAGCAGCCAAGAGCTAGCTATGTCCTACAATGAGCAGTTCTTC
TRBJ1-2 few TRBV6-1 . CASSEMAGPFGGYTF TGTGCCAGCAGTGAAATGGCAGGGCCCTTCGGGGGCTACACCTTC
TRBJ2-1 . TRBV6-4 . CASSVLSAGGTEQFF TGTGCCAGCAGTGTTTTGTCGGCTGGGGGCACTGAGCAGTTCTTC
TRBJ1-2 few TRBV2 . CASTPTEGNYGYTF TGTGCCAGCACCCCCACGGAGGGGAACTATGGCTACACCTTC
TRBJ2-1 . TRBV4-3 . CASSQDEGTYNEQFF TGCGCCAGCAGCCAAGACGAAGGGACATACAATGAGCAGTTCTTC
TRBJ2-3 once TRBV5-1 . CASSLEARVWNF TGCGCCAGCAGCTTGGAGGCGAGGGTTTGGAATTTT
TRBJ2-1 . TRBV2 TRBD2 CASSEIQRGDNEQFF TGTGCCAGCAGTGAAATCCAGCGGGGAGACAATGAGCAGTTCTTC
TRBJ1-6 . TRBV18 TRBD1 CASSPAGTDLNSPLHF TGTGCCAGCTCACCGGCCGGGACAGACCTTAATTCACCCCTCCACTTT
TRBJ1-1 . TRBV7-6 . CASSTREQGSDTEAFF TGTGCCAGCAGCACCCGGGAACAGGGATCGGACACTGAAGCTTTCTTT
TRBJ2-3 . TRBV11-2 TRBD2 CASSKNPGLANTGTQYF TGTGCCAGCAGCAAAAACCCGGGACTAGCGAACACGGGTACGCAGTATTTT
TRBJ1-3 . TRBV7-9 TRBD1 CAINYRGEGGNTIYF TGTGCCATCAATTACAGGGGAGAGGGAGGAAACACCATATATTTT
TRBJ2-7 . TRBV4-1 TRBD2 CASSQETSGRHTLSYEQYF TGCGCCAGCAGCCAAGAGACTAGCGGGAGGCATACTTTATCCTACGAGCAGTACTTC
TRBJ1-2 . TRBV7-9 TRBD1 CASSLFDREAYGYTF TGTGCCAGCAGCTTATTTGACAGGGAAGCCTATGGCTACACCTTC
TRBJ1-2 . TRBV5-1 TRBD1 CASSPTDRGEGYTF TGCGCCAGCAGCCCCACGGACAGGGGAGAGGGCTACACCTTC
TRBJ2-3 . TRBV4-3 TRBD2 CASSQVLAGGPDTQYF TGCGCCAGCAGCCAAGTTCTAGCGGGAGGCCCAGATACGCAGTATTTT
TRBJ2-3 . TRBV7-9 . CASSFRRSDTQYF TGTGCCAGCAGCTTCCGGAGATCAGATACGCAGTATTTT
TRBJ2-3 . TRBV5-4 TRBD2 CASSLGLAGASSTDTQYF TGTGCCAGCAGCTTGGGGCTAGCGGGAGCGTCTAGCACAGATACGCAGTATTTT
TRBJ1-5 once TRBV2 . CASSETAGQPQHF TGTGCCAGCAGTGAAACGGCGGGCCAGCCCCAGCATTTT
TRBJ1-4 . TRBV10-3 . CAISETGATNEKLFF TGTGCCATCAGTGAGACCGGAGCAACTAATGAAAAACTGTTTTTT
TRBJ2-3 . TRBV27 . CASSPKGGGIQGDTQYF TGTGCCAGCAGTCCCAAAGGCGGCGGGATCCAGGGAGATACGCAGTATTTT
TRBJ2-3 . TRBV18 TRBD1 CASSHSQGITDTQYF TGTGCCAGCTCCCACTCACAGGGGATCACAGATACGCAGTATTTT
TRBJ2-4 once TRBV6-5 . CASSYSTGVAKNIQYF TGTGCCAGCAGTTACTCGACGGGAGTAGCCAAAAACATTCAGTACTTC
TRBJ1-1 few TRBV30 . CAWNRVNTEAFF TGTGCCTGGAACCGGGTGAACACTGAAGCTTTCTTT
TRBJ2-1 . TRBV5-1 TRBD2 CASSPISGVLNEQFF TGCGCCAGCAGCCCCATTAGCGGGGTCCTCAATGAGCAGTTCTTC